A selection of T cell receptor beta chains follows, all from one sample in a study of vaccination and CD4 T cells after COVID-19. Their antigens remain unidentified. One entry per CDR3 protein results from TCRdb running MiXCR on the PCR reads. The sample contains roughly 14,000 distinct CDR3 sequences, about half of which appear only once. The sample consisted of CD4+ T cells from blood, cultured in vitro, taken before SARS-CoV-2 vaccination. The source is a human donor who had recovered from COVID-19. CDR3s include the opening cysteine and the closing phenylalanine or tryptophan. D genes are given only for firm matches. Clone size is not always given. Where it is, it says once, few, many or a class for expanded clones.

>.|TRBJ2-1|TRBD1|TRBV5-1
TGCGCCAGCAGCTTGAGGGGGACAGGGGGTCCCTACAATGAGCAGTTCTTC
CASSLRGTGGPYNEQFF
>.|TRBJ1-1|TRBD1|TRBV6-5
TGTGCCAGCAGTTACGACAGGGGAAACACTGAAGCTTTCTTT
CASSYDRGNTEAFF
>.|TRBJ2-1|.|TRBV28
TGTGCCAGCAGTGTGCTGAGCTCCTACAATGAGCAGTTCTTC
CASSVLSSYNEQFF
>.|TRBJ1-1|.|TRBV10-3
TGTGCCACACACAGGATTTTGAACACTGAAGCTTTCTTT
CATHRILNTEAFF
>.|TRBJ1-5|.|TRBV6-2/TRBV6-3
TGTGCCAGCAGGGCCGTAGGGGGGGACAATCAGCCCCAGCATTTT
CASRAVGGDNQPQHF
>.|TRBJ1-1|.|TRBV7-2
TGTGCCAGCAGCCAACTCAGGGCCCAGGACACTGAAGCTTTCTTT
CASSQLRAQDTEAFF
>.|TRBJ1-6|TRBD1|TRBV2
TGTGCCAGCGGACAGGTTCCCAATTCACCCCTCCACTTT
CASGQVPNSPLHF
>.|TRBJ1-2|.|TRBV5-4
TGTGCCAGCAGCCGTCGGGGGAGCTATGGCTACACCTTC
CASSRRGSYGYTF
>.|TRBJ2-2|.|TRBV7-2
TGTGCCAGCAGCTTAGTGGGGGGTTTGCGAACCGGGGAGCTGTTTTTT
CASSLVGGLRTGELFF
>.|TRBJ2-2|TRBD2|TRBV6-1
TGTGCCAGCAGTGTCCTCGCAGCGGGAGTTGACACCGGGGAGCTGTTTTTT
CASSVLAAGVDTGELFF
>.|TRBJ2-7|.|TRBV27
TGTGCCAGCAGTTTATCGCTCACTAATAGCGAGCAGTACTTC
CASSLSLTNSEQYF
>few|TRBJ1-6|.|TRBV12-3/TRBV12-4
TGTGCCAGCAGTTTAGGAGCAGGGCGAACATCACCCCTCCACTTT
CASSLGAGRTSPLHF
>.|TRBJ1-1|TRBD1|TRBV6-2/TRBV6-3
TGTGCCAGCAGTACACCATACGACAGGGGAGCTTTCTTT
CASSTPYDRGAFF
>.|TRBJ1-2|TRBD1|TRBV7-2
TGTGCCAGCAGCTTTACCGGGACAGACTATGGCTACACCTTC
CASSFTGTDYGYTF
>few|TRBJ1-2|.|TRBV19
TGTGCCAGTAGTATTCTCGTTGTGCTGGCAGGCCCATATGGCTACACCTTC
CASSILVVLAGPYGYTF
>few|TRBJ2-1|TRBD1|TRBV27
TGTGCCAGCAGCGGACAGGGCGGGTGGGGTGAGCAGTTCTTC
CASSGQGGWGEQFF
>.|TRBJ1-3|.|TRBV4-2
TGTGCCAGCAGCCAAGTTCTTGAGGGAAACACCATATATTTT
CASSQVLEGNTIYF
>.|TRBJ2-5|.|TRBV19
TGTGCCAGTAGTATAAGGGGTGGCTGGGAGACCCAGTACTTC
CASSIRGGWETQYF
>.|TRBJ2-7|.|TRBV28
TGTGCCACCTGCCGCTGGTGGGGCTCCTACGAGCAGTACTTC
CATCRWWGSYEQYF
>.|TRBJ2-5|.|TRBV6-1
TGTGCCAGCAGTACCAGGAACCAGGGACAAGAGACCCAGTACTTC
CASSTRNQGQETQYF
>.|TRBJ2-1|TRBD2|TRBV20-1
TGCAGTGCTAGGACTAGCGGGGTCGGAGGGATCTACAATGAGCAGTTCTTC
CSARTSGVGGIYNEQFF
>.|TRBJ1-3|.|TRBV20-1
TGCAGTGCTAATCCCCGAAGGGCCTCCTCTGGAAACACCATATATTTT
CSANPRRASSGNTIYF
>few|TRBJ1-5|.|TRBV28
TGTGCCAGCAGACTCCTGTTAGGGCCCCAGCATTTT
CASRLLLGPQHF
>.|TRBJ2-5|TRBD2|TRBV28
TGTGCCAGCGGCCTAGCGGGAGAAGAGACCCAGTACTTC
CASGLAGEETQYF
>.|TRBJ2-1|TRBD2|TRBV7-2
TGTGCCAGCAGCTTAACGGGACTAGCGGGAGCCGGCAATGAGCAGTTCTTC
CASSLTGLAGAGNEQFF
>.|TRBJ1-1|.|TRBV11-3
TGTGCCAGCAGCTTATGGATGAACACTGAAGCTTTCTTT
CASSLWMNTEAFF
>.|TRBJ2-2|.|TRBV12-3/TRBV12-4
TGTGCCAGTTGGGAGAACACCGGGGAGCTGTTTTTT
CASWENTGELFF
>.|TRBJ2-7|.|TRBV19
TGTGCCAGTAGTATTACAGGGAGCTCCTACGAGCAGTACTTC
CASSITGSSYEQYF
>.|TRBJ2-2|.|TRBV2
TGTGCCAGCGGGACGGTTATCACCGGGGAGCTGTTTTTT
CASGTVITGELFF
>few|TRBJ1-5|TRBD1|TRBV24-1
TGTGCCACAGAATACAGGGGCAAGGTGTGGCCCCAGCATTTT
CATEYRGKVWPQHF
>.|TRBJ2-1|.|TRBV7-8
TGTGCCAGCAGCTTAGGTGGGTCAGCGGTGGATGAGCAGTTCTTC
CASSLGGSAVDEQFF
>.|TRBJ1-6|TRBD1|TRBV30
TGTGCCTGGAAGGACAGGGGAAGAAGTTCACCCCTCCACTTT
CAWKDRGRSSPLHF
>.|TRBJ2-1|.|TRBV6-5
TGTGCCAGCAGTTACCCGGTAGAGCACAATGAGCAGTTCTTC
CASSYPVEHNEQFF